This TCR beta chain appears in the sequencing data of a study of blood T cell repertoires in COVID-19. Study background: Sources were T cells, B-cell-depleted T cells, or PBMCs; the material itself was cDNA or gDNA.

This clone has just a few counts. Germline loops: CDR1 LNHDA, CDR2 SQIVND (reference sequence). The CDR3 is made up of 15 amino acids. V was shortened by 6 bases and J by 7 bases, with 19 bases between the two germline ends. In the original processing: By means of reference gene primer amplification, nucleated cell counts were estimated. The repertoire was sequenced with immunoSEQ multiplex PCR; TCRdb's copy has only in-frame clones and lacks some. The D gene and trimming were derived from the DNA, and the V and J assignments and clone size from that table. This table holds tens of thousands of clones, approximately 82% found once.

The chain recombines TRBV19 with TRBJ1-5; D might be TRBD1 (5 bases). Specimen: peripheral blood. This TCR derives from a man aged 60 to 69 with acute or convalescent COVID-19. CDR3 DNA sequence: TGTGCCAGTAGCCCCCGGACCGGAGGGGTCCAGCCCCAGCATTTT. This codes for CASSPRTGGVQPQHF.